This note documents a single T cell receptor (beta chain) sequence. The antigen is undetermined. The sample comes from a study of cytomegalovirus exposure and HLA in healthy donors. Trimming pared 5 bases from V and 4 bases from J, leaving 14 bases between. In germline, CDR1 is MDHEN, CDR2 SYDVKM. This CDR3 spans 14 amino acids. Study-level results: Several of the most significant clusters appeared linked to common viral pathogens, based on a later analysis. Clonal expansion, a later analysis showed, was greater in HLA-associated TCR beta chains than in equally common others.

With 60 Vbeta and 13 Jbeta primers, the PCR was carried out. Assay: immunoSEQ multiplex PCR; the TCRdb copy retains only in-frame clones and omits some. The sample includes 75,000 to 100,000 clones, around 77% seen only once; the top ten take about 3.5%. The TCR originated in a middle-aged man in good health and CMV-seronegative. Sequencing input: PBMCs. This chain uses TRBV28 with TRBJ1-1; a possible D gene is TRBD1 (5 bases). CDR3 nucleotides: TGTGCCAGCAGTCCCTATATGGGGGGCACTGAAGCTTTCTTT. This translates into CASSPYMGGTEAFF.